This T cell receptor (beta chain) was captured in a study of T cells in Graves' hyperthyroidism and ophthalmopathy. The J segment lost 10 bases and the V segment lost 4 bases, leaving 12 bases of the junction unmatched. This CDR3 contains 16 residues. Germline lookup yields CDR1 KGHSH and CDR2 LQKENI. RNA transcripts gave rise to amplified TCR beta CDR3 regions. A set of HTBI primers served as the primers for a first-round RT-PCR of the TCR CDR3. Each CDR3 protein gets one entry after TCRdb re-called the multiplex PCR reads with MiXCR. The sample yields more than 500,000 distinct CDR3 sequences, around 16% seen once. The table lists this clonotype with a few counts.

Sample: blood. This sequence joins TRBV18 and TRBJ2-1; 11 bases are a match to TRBD2. This receptor was identified in a woman aged 25-40 years with Graves' hyperthyroidism. CDR3: CASSLPGLAGGGEQFF. The CDR3 DNA sequence: TGTGCCAGCTCACTACCTGGCCTAGCGGGAGGTGGCGAGCAGTTCTTC.